Below, 18 T cell receptor beta chains from the same sample are listed, as sequenced in a study of blood T cell repertoires in COVID-19. Data came from immunoSEQ multiplex PCR; TCRdb stores just in-frame clones and leaves some out. The sample shows under 200,000 clones, roughly 80% of them seen only once. Sequences were obtained from peripheral blood. These receptors all stem from a man between 60 and 75 years old with acute or convalescent COVID-19.

The chain carries TRBV6-1 and TRBJ1-2; D may be TRBD1 (5 bases). Germline V CDR1 and CDR2: MNHNS, SASEGT. The CDR3 consists of 16 residues. The V end was cut by 4 bases, the J end by 4 bases, with 19 bases between. The CDR3 nucleotides are TGTGCCAGCAGTGTTCTTACCCAGGGTCCCCCCTATGGCTACACCTTC. The encoded protein is CASSVLTQGPPYGYTF.

This clone has more than one count but fewer than ten. The chain recombines TRBV6-5 with TRBJ1-5, with D possibly being TRBD1 (5 bases). The CDR3 extends over 14 amino acids. Germline assignment: CDR1 MNHEY and CDR2 SVGAGI. V was trimmed by 6 bases and J by 0 bases, leaving 9 bases between them. This CDR3 is CASSDRFSNQPQHF. CDR3 in DNA: TGTGCCAGCAGCGACAGATTTAGCAATCAGCCCCAGCATTTT.

The chain links TRBV4-2 to TRBJ2-2; 8 nucleotides agree with TRBD1. This CDR3 has 14 amino acids. Trimming cost V 1 base and J 10 bases; bases outside gene matches: 5. The germline V gene encodes CDR1 LGHNA and CDR2 YNFKEQ. The CDR3 sequence: CASSQGQGAEELFF. The CDR3 DNA reads as TGTGCCAGCAGCCAAGGGCAGGGGGCTGAGGAGCTGTTTTTT.

V usage is TRBV7-8 and J usage is TRBJ2-7; TRBD1 matches at 10 bases. Trimming cost V 5 bases and J 4 bases; bases outside gene matches: 5. The CDR3 consists of 14 residues. In germline, CDR1 is SGHVS, CDR2 FQNEAQ. CDR3 in DNA: TGTGCCAGCAGCCTCCGGGACAGGGGATACGAGCAGTACTTC. Translation gives CASSLRDRGYEQYF.

The CDR3 region has the DNA TGCAGTGCTAGTGCTAGCGGGAGGGCCATAGATACGCAGTATTTT. It yields the protein CSASASGRAIDTQYF. This chain uses TRBV20-1 with TRBJ2-3, with TRBD2 matching over 12 bases. Germline V CDR1 and CDR2: DFQATT, SNEGSKA (reference sequence). The CDR3 consists of 15 residues. The V segment lost 3 bases and the J segment 5 bases; nucleotides outside the gene matches: 6.

In its sample, this clone was seen once. The chain links TRBV21-1 to TRBJ1-2; the D segment call TRBD1 is taken from the table without a DNA check. TRBV21-1 is a known pseudogene. CDR3 length: 13 amino acids. The chain's CDR3 is CASSRDRSHGYTF. The CDR3 DNA is TGTGCCAGCAGCAGGGACAGGTCGCACGGCTACACCTTC.

The rearrangement uses TRBV4-3 and TRBJ2-7, with a possible D match to TRBD1 (5 bases). Deletions cut 0 bases from V and 0 bases from J, with 9 bases between. The CDR3 sequence is 15 residues long. Germline lookup yields CDR1 LGHNA and CDR2 YSLEER. CDR3 sequence: CASSQDHRSSYEQYF. In DNA, the CDR3 is TGCGCCAGCAGCCAAGATCACAGGAGCTCCTACGAGCAGTACTTC.

The V and J genes are TRBV27 and TRBJ2-1, with D perhaps matching TRBD2 (6 bases). The CDR3 totals 15 residues. Trimming left V 3 bases short and J 1 base short, with 10 bases between. In germline, CDR1 is MNHEY, CDR2 SMNVEV (reference sequence). The CDR3 loop is CASSFEGRSYNEQFF. The CDR3 nucleotides read TGTGCCAGCAGTTTTGAGGGGAGGTCCTACAATGAGCAGTTCTTC.

This chain links TRBV12-5 with TRBJ1-2, with D hard to call. The CDR3 sequence is 13 residues long. V lost 5 bases to trimming and J lost 0 bases, with 7 bases between them. Germline V CDR1 and CDR2: LGHNT, FRNRAP. CDR3 amino acids: CASGVLANYGYTF. Here the CDR3 DNA reads TGTGCTAGTGGTGTGTTAGCTAACTATGGCTACACCTTC.

Only a few counts were recorded for this clone. The genes are TRBV19 and TRBJ1-5, with D perhaps TRBD1 (6 bases). From germline, CDR1 is LNHDA and CDR2 SQIVND (reference sequence). The length of the CDR3 is 13 residues. Trimming removed 5 bases from V and 6 bases from J, with 11 bases in between. The CDR3 region has the DNA TGTGCCAGTAGTGACAGGCGAGGTCAGCCCCAGCATTTT. Translated, it gives CASSDRRGQPQHF.

This clone was observed once. As DNA, the CDR3 is TGTGCCAGCAGTGATGGGGGGGAGCAGTTCTTC. As protein: CASSDGGEQFF. This chain joins TRBV2 and TRBJ2-1; D perhaps matches TRBD2 (6 bases). Trimming stripped 3 bases from V and 10 bases from J, with 7 bases between. Germline V gene data show CDR1 as SNHLY and CDR2 as FYNNEI. This CDR3 region has 11 residues.

V is TRBV27 and J is TRBJ1-4, with D possibly being TRBD1 (6 bases). Germline V gene lookup returns CDR1 MNHEY and CDR2 SMNVEV (reference sequence). With 6 bases removed from V and 8 bases from J, the gap between germline ends came to 16 bases. There are 14 residues in the CDR3. The CDR3 nucleotides are TGTGCCAGCAGCGTATGGGGGCGCGGGGAAAAACTGTTTTTT. Amino acid sequence: CASSVWGRGEKLFF. Full variable domain (missing parts from reference TRBV27 and TRBJ1-4): EAQVTQNPRYLITVTGKKLTVTCSQNMNHEYMSWYRQDPGLGLRQIYYSMNVEVTDKGDVPEGYKVSRKEKRNFPLILESPSPNQTSLYFCASSVWGRGEKLFFGSGTQLSVL.

CDR3 sequence: CASGLVLASGRYYNEQFF. CDR3 DNA sequence: TGTGCTAGTGGTTTGGTACTGGCTAGCGGGAGATACTACAATGAGCAGTTCTTC. The J gene is TRBJ2-1, the V gene TRBV12-5; TRBD2 agrees at 10 bases. With 0 bases clipped from V and 3 bases from J, the junction kept 8 bases outside the gene matches. The CDR3 has 18 amino acids. CDR1 LGHNT and CDR2 FRNRAP come from the germline V gene. The variable domain in full, with the rest retrieved from reference TRBV12-5 and TRBJ2-1, is DARVTQTPRHKVTEMGQEVTMRCQPILGHNTVFWYRQTMMQGLELLAYFRNRAPLDDSGMPKDRFSAEMPDATLATLKIQPSEPRDSAVYFCASGLVLASGRYYNEQFFGPGTRLTVL.

The chain combines TRBV4-3 with TRBJ2-7, with TRBD2 matching over 8 bases. CDR1 and CDR2 from the germline V gene are LGHNA and YSLEER. This CDR3 has 14 residues. V gave up 3 bases and J gave up 2 bases; unmatched junction bases: 3. Here the CDR3 DNA reads TGCGCCAGCAGCCACGGGACTAGTGCCTACGAGCAGTACTTC. Translating it yields CASSHGTSAYEQYF.

Concerning this clone itself: The junction differs from germline at one of its ends, possibly a read error. The rearrangement joins TRBV7-8 to TRBJ2-3, with 11 bases identical to TRBD1. The CDR3 extends over 12 amino acids. CDR1 is SGHVS, CDR2 FQNEAQ, per germline. The CDR3 DNA follows: TGTGCCAGCAGCTTGCGGACAGGGGGCCGGAATTTT. Its translation is CASSLRTGGRNF.

In the case of this clone: Sequence at one end of the junction differs from germline and may be a read error. The rearrangement links TRBV6-5 to TRBJ1-4, with D tentatively TRBD1 (5 bases). The CDR3 sequence is 13 residues long. Germline CDR1 MNHEY, CDR2 SVGAGI. The CDR3 DNA reads TGTGCCAGCAGTTACGACAGTTACCGAAAAACTGTTTTT. Translated: CASSYDSYRKTVF.

Details on this clone: Other DNA sequences in the sample encode the same CDR3. CDR3 region: CASSLGTGISNQPQHF. The CDR3 region has the DNA TGCGCCAGCAGCTTGGGTACAGGGATTAGCAATCAGCCCCAGCATTTT. The V and J genes are TRBV5-1 and TRBJ1-5, with TRBD1 as a possible D gene (6 bases). V shed 0 bases and J shed 0 bases, with 10 bases lying between them. The CDR3 spans 16 residues. The germline CDR1 and CDR2 sequences are SGHRS and YFSETQ.

This clone has more than one count but fewer than ten. The chain combines TRBV2 with TRBJ1-6; no clear D. Trimming took 6 bases from V and 8 from J, leaving 5 bases between them. CDR3 length: 11 residues. Germline lookup yields CDR1 SNHLY and CDR2 FYNNEI. The CDR3 DNA sequence: TGTGCCAGCAGGGGAGATTCACCCCTCCACTTT. Encoded protein: CASRGDSPLHF.